This T cell receptor beta chain was sequenced during a study of T-cell memory formation after mild COVID-19 (dated by TCRdb to the early 2020s). Broadly, across the study: TCR sequence clusters from the two donors were largely donor specific. The cohort was made up of two young adult volunteers, one female and one male, who were previously healthy. Longitudinal TCRalpha and TCRbeta repertoire sequencing tracked T-cell clones expanding and contracting after mild COVID-19 in two donors.

Reads for this sample came from an Illumina NovaSeq 6000. TCRalpha and TCRbeta cDNA libraries were built by 5'RACE with constant-segment primers, adding sample barcodes and unique molecular identifiers. RNA was extracted from every sample with Trizol reagent. Libraries were amplified in two PCR steps, with a second sample barcode and Illumina TruSeq adapters added in the second step. Sequencing of libraries was performed on an Illumina NovaSeq with 2 x 150 bp paired-end reads. The original pipeline was this. Demultiplexing of reads and collapsing into UMI-guided consensus sequences were performed with migec v1.2.7. Using mixcr v2.1.11, UMI consensuses were aligned to TRA and TRB V and J templates and then assembled into clonotypes. Clonotypes were classified as expanded or contracted when called significant by both edgeR and NoisET, with noise models trained on biological replicates. For edgeR calls, the cutoffs were a false discovery rate-adjusted p below 0.01 and a log2 fold-change threshold of 1. As an exploratory analysis of dynamics, max-normalized trajectories of the 1000 most abundant clonotypes were examined with PCA combined with hierarchical clustering. Each responding clone was given a CD4 or CD8 phenotype based on the CD4+ and CD8+ repertoires, which had been sequenced separately. TCRdb redid the processing of the public reads, applying fastp at Q25 and MiXCR, and retained in-frame beta chains. Each CDR3 protein gets just one entry, which takes the most common genes and DNA from the rows behind it. For this entry, the V and J calls and clone size follow TCRdb and not the study's own pipeline. The sample data list approximately 430,000 distinct CDR3 sequences, and about a quarter of these were observed just once. Less than 15% of the sample lies in the top ten.

General conclusions and limits of the study: Balanced CD4/CD8 phenotypes were observed for clones contracting from day 15 to 85, whereas a bias towards CD4+ was observed for a second wave of clones expanding from day 15 to 37. Contracting CD4+ clones appeared mostly in the CM and EM memory subsets, whereas CD8+ clones were enriched in EMRA. SARS-CoV-2 specificity was not confirmed for the second-wave clones peaking on day 37. Some responding clones were detected in pre-infection memory, which suggested that pre-existing cross-reactive memory T cells had joined the SARS-CoV-2 response. The study covered only a couple of mild cases, and larger cohorts including severe cases with pre-infection samples were considered necessary.

Ficoll-Paque density gradient centrifugation was used to isolate PBMCs. Points on this clonotype: This receptor's antigen is unknown. Base-call qualities are not available, and no considerably larger clone is one nucleotide away.

Reading the germline V gene gives CDR1 LGHNA and CDR2 YSLEER. The V and J ends are trimmed by 4 bases and 2 bases, leaving 14 bases between them. The CDR3 runs 15 amino acids, cysteine and phenylalanine included. Only the CDR3 DNA is retained, 45 bases long and in frame from the first base. The origin of this receptor is an adult woman who had mild COVID-19 (a few samples of this study predate the infection). The sample titles of this study are shuffled in the database, so cell type and time point are left out; the donor was told from shared clones. Recombination linked TRBV4-3 to TRBJ2-5; TRBD2 is a weak D gene call, 5 bases matching. The specimen sequenced was PBMCs or a T cell subset sorted from them (not recorded which). The CDR3 reads CASSPVLGKQETQYF. The DNA is as follows: TGCGCCAGCAGCCCTGTACTAGGGAAACAAGAGACCCAGTACTTC.